This note documents a single T cell receptor (beta chain) sequence. Its cognate antigen is unknown. This record belongs to a study of regulatory T cells in long-lasting Graves disease. Arm-PCR of CDR3 regions and iRepertoire HTBI primers were the basis on which TCR beta libraries were built. TCRdb independently ran MiXCR on the multiplex PCR reads; one entry per CDR3 protein. The sample carries about 340,000 distinct CDR3 sequences, 15% to 20% recorded once. The study, taken as a whole, reports: Persistent Graves' patients showed less TCR diversity than newly diagnosed ones. Persistent disease was associated with favored TRBV28 usage and with favored use of TRBJ1-2 and TRBJ2-5. It was peripheral blood alone, not thyroid tissue, that was studied.

This CDR3 comprises 16 residues. V was shortened by 0 bases and J by 9 bases, with 19 bases between the two germline ends. CDR1 and CDR2 from the germline V gene are SGDLS and YYNGEE. Sample time point: persistent/refractory GD, antithyroid drugs over 5 years with positive TRAb. After RNA was extracted from PBMCs, the TCR library was made from it. V gene TRBV9 combines with J gene TRBJ1-3; D possibly corresponds to TRBD1 (5 bases). This receptor was identified in a female donor with Graves disease. The sample consisted of peripheral blood mononuclear cells (PBMCs), taken when the disease was refractory, from a patient treated with antithyroid drugs. CDR3 nucleotide sequence: TGTGCCAGCAGCGTAGAACCTGGACACGGCGGGGGCACCATATATTTT. Its translation: CASSVEPGHGGGTIYF.